The 20 T cell receptor beta chains listed next were all sequenced from one sample in a study of cytotoxic CD8 clonotypes in ibrutinib-treated CLL. Data came from immunoSEQ multiplex PCR; TCRdb stores just in-frame clones and leaves some out. The data show about 300,000 clones, 67% seen once. The input for sequencing was PBMCs, taken after 36 months of ibrutinib treatment. The receptors derive from a human donor with chronic lymphocytic leukemia.

V is TRBV19 and J is TRBJ1-5; 9 bases match TRBD1. The CDR3 extends over 16 amino acids. V was pared by 6 bases and J by 1 base, with 7 bases of the junction left unmatched. Germline assignment: CDR1 LNHDA and CDR2 SQIVND (reference sequence). CDR3: CASSTQQGASNQPQHF. DNA for the CDR3: TGTGCCAGTAGCACGCAACAGGGGGCCAGCAATCAGCCCCAGCATTTT.

In its sample, this clone was seen a few times. The chain combines TRBV7-3 with TRBJ1-2; D is possibly TRBD1 (6 bases). Germline CDR1 is SGHTA and CDR2 is FQGTGA. V lost 5 bases and J 3 bases, leaving 13 bases between the germline ends. This CDR3 comprises 14 residues. The CDR3 DNA reads as TGTGCCAGCAGCCCCGGAGACAGGCACTATGGCTACACCTTC. Translating gives CASSPGDRHYGYTF.

V and J are TRBV29-1 and TRBJ1-2; TRBD1 is a possible D gene (6 bases). Per germline, CDR1 SQVTM and CDR2 ANQGSEA. V lost 6 bases, J lost 2 bases, and 13 bases lay in between. There are 13 residues in the CDR3. Here the CDR3 DNA reads TGCAGCGTCCCGGACAGCCAGAACTATGGCTACACCTTC. Protein product: CSVPDSQNYGYTF.

V gene TRBV6-6 combines with J gene TRBJ2-1, with D possibly TRBD1 on 6 matching bases. Trimming left V 2 bases short and J 7 bases short, with 9 bases between. This CDR3 comprises 13 residues. Germline V gene sequence: CDR1 MNHNY, CDR2 SVGAGI (reference sequence). The CDR3 nucleotides are TGTGCCAGCAGTTACATCAGGGGTAATGAGCAGTTCTTC. It codes for CASSYIRGNEQFF.

The V gene is TRBV7-6, the J gene TRBJ2-7; no definite D call. The V end lost 3 bases, the J end lost 5 bases, and 5 bases lay between the germline ends. The CDR3 consists of 11 residues. Germline V gene data show CDR1 as SGHVS and CDR2 as FNYEAQ. CDR3 in DNA: TGTGCCAGCAGCTTCCTCGACGAGCAGTACTTC. Its protein product is CASSFLDEQYF.

The genes are TRBV5-4 and TRBJ2-3, with a weak D call TRBD2 (5 bases). Deletions cut 4 bases from V and 0 bases from J, with 12 bases between. This CDR3 is 15 amino acids long. CDR1 is SGHNT, CDR2 YYREEE, per germline (reference sequence). The CDR3 is CASSQAGQSTDTQYF. CDR3 nucleotides: TGTGCCAGCAGCCAGGCGGGCCAAAGCACAGATACGCAGTATTTT.

This sequence joins TRBV6-6 and TRBJ1-1; D is possibly TRBD1 (6 bases). The V gene lost 3 bases and the J gene lost 1 base, with 12 bases spanning the gap. The germline V gene encodes CDR1 MNHNY and CDR2 SVGAGI (reference sequence). CDR3 length: 15 amino acids. The CDR3 reads CASSYFRGRNTEAFF. In DNA, the CDR3 is TGTGCCAGCAGTTATTTCCGGGGGCGGAACACTGAAGCTTTCTTT.

This clone was observed a few times. V gene TRBV4-1 combines with J gene TRBJ1-4; no clear D gene. V was pared by 4 bases and J by 7 bases, with 16 bases between. This CDR3 comprises 15 residues. Germline assignment: CDR1 MGHRA and CDR2 YSYEKL. CDR3 in amino acids: CASSPNGVRSEKLFF. The CDR3, as DNA: TGCGCCAGCAGCCCCAACGGGGTTAGAAGTGAAAAACTGTTTTTT.

The chain joins TRBV5-1 to TRBJ2-3, with D possibly TRBD2 on 6 matching bases. This CDR3 comprises 18 residues. Trimming removed 1 base at V and 4 bases at J, with 22 bases between. Germline loops: CDR1 SGHRS, CDR2 YFSETQ. CDR3 protein: CASSLSFAASARADTQYF. The CDR3 coding sequence is TGCGCCAGCAGCTTGTCTTTCGCGGCTAGCGCCCGGGCAGATACGCAGTATTTT.

The chain couples TRBV4-3 to TRBJ2-2, with TRBD2 matching over 14 bases. Germline V CDR1 and CDR2: LGHNA, YSLEER. Losses at the gene ends were 0 bases for V and 6 bases for J; bases not matched to a gene: 3. The CDR3 runs to 17 residues. The CDR3 region has the DNA TGCGCCAGCAGCCAAGATCGGGGACTAGCGGGGGCCGGGGAGCTGTTTTTT. Protein: CASSQDRGLAGAGELFF.

The rearrangement joins TRBV11-2 to TRBJ1-1; maybe TRBD1 (6 bases). Germline V CDR1 and CDR2: SGHAT, FQNNGV. The V end lost 0 bases, the J end lost 5 bases, and 10 bases lay between the germline ends. The CDR3 totals 14 residues. The CDR3 reads CASSLEQGWTEAFF. In nucleotides, the CDR3 is TGTGCCAGCAGCTTAGAACAGGGATGGACTGAAGCTTTCTTT.

The chain couples TRBV5-4 to TRBJ1-3; tentatively, D is TRBD1 (6 bases). Trimming stripped 0 bases from V and 9 bases from J, with 10 bases between. Looked up from germline, CDR1 is SGHNT and CDR2 is YYREEE (reference sequence). The length of the CDR3 is 13 residues. The CDR3 here is CASSLVEGGTIYF. The CDR3 nucleotides are TGTGCCAGCAGCTTGGTCGAAGGGGGCACCATATATTTT.

The genes are TRBV5-8 and TRBJ2-2; D gene ambiguous. The CDR3 loop spans 13 amino acids. Trimming stripped 4 bases from V and 6 bases from J, with 10 bases between. Germline CDR1 and CDR2: SGHTS and YDEGEE. CDR3 loop: CASSPHFAGELFF. The DNA for the CDR3 is TGTGCCAGCAGCCCGCATTTCGCCGGGGAGCTGTTTTTT.

This clone was seen a handful of times. Here the CDR3 reads CASSRIDRDMDYGYTF. The CDR3 nucleotides read TGCGCCAGCAGCCGTATCGACCGGGACATGGACTATGGCTACACCTTC. The rearrangement links TRBV4-1 to TRBJ1-2, with a weak D call TRBD1 (6 bases). CDR3 length equals 16 residues. The ends were cut back, 4 bases at V and 3 bases at J, with 18 bases in the middle. The germline V gene encodes CDR1 MGHRA and CDR2 YSYEKL.

A few counts support this clone. CDR3 loop: CATRTGVTEAFF. The CDR3 DNA follows: TGTGCCACCCGGACAGGGGTCACTGAAGCTTTCTTT. This chain connects TRBV2 to TRBJ1-1; 9 nucleotides align to TRBD1. The CDR3 sequence is 12 residues long. V dropped 10 bases and J dropped 4; count of bases not matched to a gene: 4. CDR1 is SNHLY and CDR2 is FYNNEI in the germline V gene.

This clone has a handful of counts. The chain recombines TRBV11-2 with TRBJ2-5; no reliable D call. CDR1 is SGHAT, CDR2 FQNNGV, per germline. The CDR3 contains 11 residues. Trimming left V 5 bases short and J 4 bases short, with 5 bases between. The CDR3 DNA reads TGTGCCAGCAGCCCTCGAGAGACCCAGTACTTC. It is translated as CASSPRETQYF.

V usage is TRBV5-8 and J usage is TRBJ2-5, with D perhaps being TRBD1 or TRBD2 (6 bases each). The CDR3 is 14 amino acids. Germline V gene lookup returns CDR1 SGHTS and CDR2 YDEGEE. The ends were cut back, 4 bases at V and 5 bases at J, with 15 bases in the middle. Written as DNA, the CDR3 is TGTGCCAGCAGCAGGGGGACTGGAATGGAGACCCAGTACTTC. Translating it yields CASSRGTGMETQYF.

V usage is TRBV5-6 and J usage is TRBJ2-7; a possible D gene is TRBD2 (6 bases). The ends were cut back, 3 bases at V and 7 bases at J, with 11 bases in the middle. The CDR3 has 12 residues. CDR1 SGHDT and CDR2 YYEEEE come from the germline V gene. Written as DNA, the CDR3 is TGTGCCAGCAGCTCGGGACTGAGGGAGCAGTACTTC. It yields the protein CASSSGLREQYF.

This clone was observed a single time. The rearrangement joins TRBV27 to TRBJ2-6; no clear D gene. V lost 5 bases and J 2 bases, leaving 7 bases between the germline ends. Germline CDR1 MNHEY, CDR2 SMNVEV (reference sequence). The CDR3 runs to 14 residues. The CDR3 sequence is CASSLYPGANVLTF. The CDR3 DNA is TGTGCCAGCAGTCTATACCCTGGGGCCAACGTCCTGACTTTC.

CDR3: CASSQPMGSGGPQFF. DNA for the CDR3: TGCGCCAGCAGCCAACCAATGGGTTCGGGAGGGCCGCAGTTCTTC. This chain links TRBV4-3 with TRBJ2-1, with TRBD2 identical over 8 bases. Unmatched junction bases numbered 12, after V lost 2 bases and J lost 12 bases. Germline V CDR1 and CDR2: LGHNA, YSLEER. The CDR3 sequence is 15 residues long.